These 17 T cell receptor beta chains share one sample of origin, sequenced in a study of shared clonotypes between healthy human individuals. TCRdb's table, derived via immunoSEQ multiplex PCR, lists solely in-frame clones and lacks some. The table lists roughly 1 million clones, around 74% of them singletons. The sequenced material came from memory CD4+ T cells sorted from blood. The subset: CD45RA-negative fraction. The receptors stem from a man between 18 and 35 years old in good health.

This clone was recorded a few times. The gene calls are TRBV6-5 and TRBJ1-1; D is unclear. This CDR3 is built from 13 residues. Per the germline V gene, CDR1 is MNHEY and CDR2 is SVGAGI. V was clipped by 4 bases and J by 10 bases, with 16 bases between them. Here the CDR3 reads CASSSSGVMIAFF. In DNA form, the CDR3 reads TGTGCCAGCAGTTCCAGTGGGGTCATGATAGCTTTCTTT.

The genes are TRBV28 and TRBJ1-3; D not resolved. The CDR3 contains 17 residues. V lost 6 bases, J lost 0 bases, and 18 bases lay in between. Germline CDR1 is MDHEN and CDR2 is SYDVKM. Written as DNA, the CDR3 is TGTGCCAGCAGCCCTTCCCGGGGTGTGAGCTCTGGAAACACCATATATTTT. Translating it yields CASSPSRGVSSGNTIYF.

The rearrangement joins TRBV29-1 to TRBJ1-1; D is uncertain. The germline V and J ends were trimmed by 2 bases and 0 bases, with 7 bases remaining between them. The CDR3 extends over 13 amino acids. CDR1 and CDR2 (germline): SQVTM, ANQGSEA. The CDR3 protein is CSVEINVNTEAFF. The CDR3 nucleotides read TGCAGCGTTGAAATCAACGTGAACACTGAAGCTTTCTTT. Combining the CDR3 with reference TRBV29-1 and TRBJ1-1 gives the whole variable domain SAVISQKPSRDICQRGTSLTIQCQVDSQVTMMFWYRQQPGQSLTLIATANQGSEATYESGFVIDKFPISRPNLTFSTLTVSNMSPEDSSIYLCSVEINVNTEAFFGQGTRLTVV.

Details on this clone: Other nucleotide sequences in the sample specify the same CDR3. This chain connects TRBV15 to TRBJ2-2, with no clear D. The germline V gene has CDR1 LNHNV and CDR2 YYDKDF (reference sequence). The ends were cut back, 0 bases at V and 4 bases at J, with 3 bases in the middle. There are 13 residues in the CDR3. CDR3 DNA sequence: TGTGCCACCAGCAGAGATGTCACCGGGGAGCTGTTTTTT. Its translation: CATSRDVTGELFF.

The chain links TRBV7-2 to TRBJ2-7; D unclear. This CDR3 has 13 amino acids. Germline V gives CDR1 SGHTA, CDR2 FQGNSA. V was trimmed by 1 base and J by 1 base, leaving 5 bases between them. The CDR3 protein is CASSLVKSYEQYF. CDR3 sequence (DNA): TGTGCCAGCAGCTTAGTCAAATCCTACGAGCAGTACTTC.

This clone was seen a few times. V is TRBV28 and J is TRBJ1-6; 7 bases are a match to TRBD1. Trimming cost V 6 bases and J 18 bases; bases outside gene matches: 8. CDR3 size: 11 residues. Germline lookup yields CDR1 MDHEN and CDR2 SYDVKM. The CDR3 DNA reads as TGTGCCAGCAGCGGAGACAGGGCTGACCACTTT. Protein product: CASSGDRADHF.

J is TRBJ1-6 and V is TRBV10-2, with TRBD1 identical over 9 bases. Germline V CDR1 and CDR2: WSHSY, SAAADI. This CDR3 is 14 amino acids long. V trimming: 8 bases; J trimming: 7 bases; junction bases outside the gene matches: 6. CDR3: CASLRDRDNSPLHF. CDR3 bases: TGCGCCAGCCTCCGGGACAGGGACAATTCACCCCTCCACTTT.

V and J are TRBV18 and TRBJ1-1; no firm D call. The CDR3 has 13 amino acids. CDR1 and CDR2 (germline): KGHSH, LQKENI. Trimming pared 8 bases from V and 1 base from J, leaving 11 bases between. This CDR3 reads CASRTQENTEAFF. In DNA, the CDR3 is TGTGCCAGCCGTACCCAGGAGAACACTGAAGCTTTCTTT. The whole variable domain, filled in from reference TRBV18 and TRBJ1-1, reads NAGVMQNPRHLVRRRGQEARLRCSPMKGHSHVYWYRQLPEEGLKFMVYLQKENIIDESGMPKERFSAEFPKEGPSILRIQQVVRGDSAAYFCASRTQENTEAFFGQGTRLTVV.

This clone was detected a few times. The rearrangement joins TRBV29-1 to TRBJ2-7; 11 nucleotides match TRBD2. This CDR3 contains 13 residues. Germline CDR1 SQVTM, CDR2 ANQGSEA. J was trimmed by 0 bases and V by 8 bases; bases with no gene match: 3. The DNA for the CDR3 is TGCAGCTTCGGACTAGCGGGCTCCTACGAGCAGTACTTC. As protein: CSFGLAGSYEQYF.

The J gene is TRBJ1-6, the V gene TRBV5-1; 10 nucleotides agree with TRBD1. Trimming removed 0 bases from V and 1 base from J; junction bases left unmatched: 1. The V gene's germline CDR1 is SGHRS and CDR2 YFSETQ. The CDR3 length is 17 residues. Here the CDR3 DNA reads TGCGCCAGCAGCTTGGGACAGGGGGCTTCCTATAATTCACCCCTCCACTTT. Its protein product is CASSLGQGASYNSPLHF.

This clone was recorded at least ten times. CDR3 sequence (DNA): TGCAGCGTTCGGGACGCTGGGGGCCAAAAACTGTTTTTT. This gives the protein CSVRDAGGQKLFF. This sequence joins TRBV29-1 and TRBJ1-4, with TRBD1 as a possible D gene (6 bases). Trimming shortened V by 5 bases and J by 9 bases, and 16 bases separated the two germline ends. The CDR3 has 13 residues. Germline-derived CDR1 and CDR2 are SQVTM and ANQGSEA.

The V and J genes are TRBV6-6 and TRBJ2-1; 9 bases fit TRBD2. In germline, CDR1 is MNHNY, CDR2 SVGAGI (reference sequence). J lost 3 bases, V lost 5 bases, and 8 bases had no gene match. The CDR3 covers 16 residues. The CDR3 DNA sequence: TGTGCCAGCAGTGGGATTAGCGGGAGTGACTACAATGAGCAGTTCTTC. This gives the protein CASSGISGSDYNEQFF.

This chain joins TRBV5-5 and TRBJ2-7, with a possible D match to TRBD1 (6 bases). Germline CDR1 is SGHKS and CDR2 is YYEKEE (reference sequence). V was pared by 0 bases and J by 3 bases, with 13 bases between. The CDR3 spans 15 residues. The CDR3 is CASSLATGAFYEQYF. CDR3 nucleotides: TGTGCCAGCAGCTTGGCGACAGGAGCTTTCTACGAGCAGTACTTC.

This clone has just one count. The rearrangement uses TRBV7-9 and TRBJ1-1; D gene unclear. CDR3 length equals 14 residues. The germline V gene has CDR1 SEHNR and CDR2 FQNEAQ (reference sequence). Trimming cost V 3 bases and J 2 bases, with 10 bases left between them. CDR3 amino acids: CASSFWTENTEAFF. DNA for the CDR3: TGTGCCAGCAGCTTTTGGACGGAAAACACTGAAGCTTTCTTT.

The chain recombines TRBV2 with TRBJ2-2; D is possibly TRBD1 (5 bases). Trimming shortened V by 5 bases and J by 8 bases, and 9 bases separated the two germline ends. Germline values: CDR1 SNHLY, CDR2 FYNNEI. The CDR3 is made up of 12 amino acids. CDR3 in DNA: TGTGCCAGCAGTTCAGGGTTTGGGGAGCTGTTTTTT. The encoded protein is CASSSGFGELFF.

The V call is TRBV7-2, the J call TRBJ1-2, with unresolved D. The V gene's germline CDR1 is SGHTA and CDR2 FQGNSA. V gave up 2 bases and J gave up 4 bases, with 14 bases separating them. This CDR3 spans 15 amino acids. CDR3 coding DNA: TGTGCCAGCAGCTTATCTCTCGGGCCTGGCTATGGCTACACCTTC. Translated, it gives CASSLSLGPGYGYTF. Variable domain in full (rest from reference TRBV7-2 and TRBJ1-2): GAGVSQSPSNKVTEKGKDVELRCDPISGHTALYWYRQSLGQGLEFLIYFQGNSAPDKSGLPSDRFSAERTGGSVSTLTIQRTQQEDSAVYLCASSLSLGPGYGYTFGSGTRLTVV.

Remarks on this clone: Other DNA sequences in this specimen translate into the identical CDR3. The rearrangement joins TRBV11-2 to TRBJ2-5; 8 positions agree with TRBD1. CDR3 size: 13 residues. The ends lost 4 bases at V and 4 bases at J; junction bases unmatched: 2. Germline CDR1 SGHAT, CDR2 FQNNGV. CDR3 nucleotides: TGTGCCAGCAGCTCCGACAGGGGAGAGACCCAGTACTTC. This encodes CASSSDRGETQYF.